Listed below are T cell receptor beta chains from one sample, sequenced in a study of T-cell reconstitution after alpha-beta-depleted transplantation in children. MiXCR, applied by TCRdb to the PCR reads, yields one record per CDR3 protein. The table has around 30,000 distinct CDR3 sequences, roughly 6.7% seen once. The material was peripheral blood, obtained 60 days after TCRalphabeta/CD19-depleted stem cell transplant. These receptors all come from a child younger than two who had a stem cell transplant for acute myeloid leukemia, so the T cells may come from the graft donor. CDR3s leave out the opening cysteine and the closing phenylalanine or tryptophan. A D gene is named only where the DNA matches it firmly. Where a row states a size, it is once, few, many or the class of an expanded clone; other rows omit it.

>TRBV15|few|TRBJ1-5|.
ATDWGLEGQPQH
>TRBV29-1|many|TRBJ2-7|.
SVVNNYEQY
>TRBV28|many|TRBJ1-1|.
AEGAPNTEAF
>TRBV7-2|many|TRBJ1-2|.
ASSFSGGAHYGYT
>TRBV14|many|TRBJ2-3|.
ASSQGIGALTDTQY
>TRBV4-2|many|TRBJ2-3|.
ASSQDLGYVTQY
>TRBV6-2/TRBV6-3|many|TRBJ2-5|TRBD2
ASSRLALQETQY
>TRBV4-1|many|TRBJ2-5|.
ASSQDLYQETQY
>TRBV5-1|.|TRBJ2-7|TRBD1
ASSLPGQSYEQY
>TRBV20-1|many|TRBJ2-1|TRBD2
SARPGLAGVSYNEQF
>TRBV6-5|.|TRBJ1-2|TRBD1
ASSYSRKDRGLRDYGYT
>TRBV7-4|few|TRBJ2-7|TRBD1
ASSARTGRYEQY
>TRBV4-3|.|TRBJ2-7|TRBD1
ASSQFDRASYEQY
>TRBV7-9|few|TRBJ1-2|.
ASSLPDSLGYT
>TRBV13|many|TRBJ2-1|.
ASSPETDSYNEQF
>TRBV5-6|many|TRBJ2-5|.
ASSFRSLDAQETQY
>TRBV6-1|.|TRBJ2-7|.
ASTLASGAYEQY
>TRBV20-1|many|TRBJ2-7|.
SAETGQYEQY
>TRBV11-1|many|TRBJ2-1|TRBD2
ASSFLGPASGGPYNEQF
>TRBV28|many|TRBJ2-7|.
ASSLSAGVTYEQY
>TRBV15|many|TRBJ2-7|TRBD1
ATSRDRGTGTYEQY
>TRBV11-2|many|TRBJ2-3|.
ASSWDFTDTQY